This TCR beta chain is from a study of beta chain features in type 1 diabetes. Reverse transcribing all isolated RNA meant expressed TCRB transcripts were sequenced. TCRdb's copy holds only in-frame clones and misses some; the assay was immunoSEQ multiplex PCR. The table records more than 150,000 clones, 10% to 15% of them present only once. This clone has more than one count but fewer than ten. The clonotype comes from a young woman in good health. Source material: central memory CD4+ T cells from blood.

This CDR3 reads CAISEVTSGELYEQYF. As DNA, the CDR3 is TGTGCCATCAGTGAGGTGACTAGCGGGGAGCTTTACGAGCAGTACTTC. This chain joins TRBV10-3 and TRBJ2-7; TRBD2 matches 11 bases. V was pared by 2 bases and J by 4 bases, with 7 bases of the junction left unmatched. Germline CDR1 is ENHRY and CDR2 is SYGVKD. The CDR3 sequence is 16 residues long.